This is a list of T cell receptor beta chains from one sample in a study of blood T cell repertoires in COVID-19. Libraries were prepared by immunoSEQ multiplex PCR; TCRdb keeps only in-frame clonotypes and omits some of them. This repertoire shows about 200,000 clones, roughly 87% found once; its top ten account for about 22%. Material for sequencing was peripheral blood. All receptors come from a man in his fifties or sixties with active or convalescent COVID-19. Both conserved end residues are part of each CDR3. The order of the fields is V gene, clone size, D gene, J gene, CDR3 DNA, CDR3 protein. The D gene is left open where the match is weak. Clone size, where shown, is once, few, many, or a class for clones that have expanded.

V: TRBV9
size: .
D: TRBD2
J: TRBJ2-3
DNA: TGTGCCAGCAGCGTAGACCCGGGACTAGGGTCAGATACGCAGTATTTT
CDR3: CASSVDPGLGSDTQYF

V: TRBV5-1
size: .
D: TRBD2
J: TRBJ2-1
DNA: TGCGCCAGCAGCTTGGGCTTGACTAGCGGGTACAATGAGCAGTTCTTC
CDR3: CASSLGLTSGYNEQFF

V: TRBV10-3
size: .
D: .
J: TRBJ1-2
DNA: TGTGCCATCAGTGAGGGAGGGGTGAACGGCTACACCTTC
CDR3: CAISEGGVNGYTF

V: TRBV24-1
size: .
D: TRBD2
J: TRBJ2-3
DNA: TGTGCCACCAGTGATGATACTAGCGGCACAGATACGCAGTATTTT
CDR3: CATSDDTSGTDTQYF

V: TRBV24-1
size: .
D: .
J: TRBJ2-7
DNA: TGTGCCACCAGTGATGATGGAGAGACCCTCGAGCAGTACTTC
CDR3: CATSDDGETLEQYF

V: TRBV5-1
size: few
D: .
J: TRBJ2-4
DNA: TGCGCCAGCAGCTTGGCGGACAGTCCTGGGCGAGACATTCAGTACTTC
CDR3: CASSLADSPGRDIQYF

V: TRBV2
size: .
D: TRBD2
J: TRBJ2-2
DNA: TGTGCCAGCCGGCGACTAGCGGGGGCTTGGTCCGGGGAGCTGTTTTTT
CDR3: CASRRLAGAWSGELFF

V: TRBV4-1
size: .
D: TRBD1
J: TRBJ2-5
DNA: TGCGCCAGCAGCCAAAACACAGGGGGCCTCCGAAGGGAGACCCAGTACTTC
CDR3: CASSQNTGGLRRETQYF

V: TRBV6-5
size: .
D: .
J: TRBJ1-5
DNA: TGTGCCCCGACTGGCCCAGAAAATCAGCCCCAGCATTTT
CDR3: CAPTGPENQPQHF

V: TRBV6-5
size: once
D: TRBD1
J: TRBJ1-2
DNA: TGTGCCAGCAGAAAACCCGGGACAGGGGGTGTTGGCTACACCTTC
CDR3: CASRKPGTGGVGYTF

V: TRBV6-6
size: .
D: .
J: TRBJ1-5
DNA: TGTGCCAGCAATCATCAGGGTAGCAATCAGCCCCAGCATTTT
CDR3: CASNHQGSNQPQHF

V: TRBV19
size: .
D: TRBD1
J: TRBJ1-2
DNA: TGTGCCAGTACTCGGACAGGGGAGGGAGATGGCTACACCTTC
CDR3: CASTRTGEGDGYTF

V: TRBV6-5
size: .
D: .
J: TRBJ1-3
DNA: TGTGCCACCCTAGAGGGAGGGTCTGGAAACACCATATATTTT
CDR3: CATLEGGSGNTIYF

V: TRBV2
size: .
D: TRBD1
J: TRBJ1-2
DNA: TGTGCCAGCAGCCTGACGGGACAGGGATTGAGAGGCTACACCTTC
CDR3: CASSLTGQGLRGYTF

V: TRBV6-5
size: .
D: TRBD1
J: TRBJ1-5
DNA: TGTGCCAGCACTCCGACAGGGGATCAGCCCCAGCATTTT
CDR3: CASTPTGDQPQHF

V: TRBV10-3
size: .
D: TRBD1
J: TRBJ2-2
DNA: TGTGCCATCAAGGGACAGGGAATCGACACCGGGGAGCTGTTTTTT
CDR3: CAIKGQGIDTGELFF

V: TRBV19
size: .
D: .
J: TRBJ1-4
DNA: TGTGCCAGTAGTGCGGGGAGAAGGAATGAAAAACTGTTTTTT
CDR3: CASSAGRRNEKLFF

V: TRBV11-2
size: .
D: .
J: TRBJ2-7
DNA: TGTGCCAGCAGCGCCCTGACAGGAACCAACGAGCAGTACTTC
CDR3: CASSALTGTNEQYF

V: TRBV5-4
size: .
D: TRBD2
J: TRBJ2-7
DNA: TGTGCCAGCGGGCGGGGGACCTACGAGCAGTACTTC
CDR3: CASGRGTYEQYF

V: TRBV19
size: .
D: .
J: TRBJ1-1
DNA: TGTGCCAGTAGCTTGACAGGCCGTCTGGGGGTAATGCGGTCGAACACTGAAGCTTTCTTT
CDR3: CASSLTGRLGVMRSNTEAFF

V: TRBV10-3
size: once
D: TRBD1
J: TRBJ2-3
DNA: TGTGCCATCAGTGAGTCCGCCGGACAGGTCACAGATACGCAGTATTTT
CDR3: CAISESAGQVTDTQYF

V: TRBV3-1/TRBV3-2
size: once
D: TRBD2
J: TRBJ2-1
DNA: TGTGCCAGCAGCCTAGTCTCAGCCCTAGCGGGGGGGCGACACAATGAGCAGTTCTTC
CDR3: CASSLVSALAGGRHNEQFF

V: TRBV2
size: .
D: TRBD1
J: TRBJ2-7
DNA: TGTGCCAGCAGGGACAGGCCCTCCTACGAGCAGTACTTC
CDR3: CASRDRPSYEQYF

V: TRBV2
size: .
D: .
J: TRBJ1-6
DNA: TGTGCCAGCAGTGAAGGACAGGTTCGGGATAATTCACCCCTCCACTTT
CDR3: CASSEGQVRDNSPLHF

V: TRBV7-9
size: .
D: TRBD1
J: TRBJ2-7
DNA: TGTGCCAGCAGCTTAGCTCTACTGCAGGGGGTTACCTACGAGCAGTACTTC
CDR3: CASSLALLQGVTYEQYF

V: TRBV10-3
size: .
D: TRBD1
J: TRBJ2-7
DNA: TGTGCCATTTGGGACAGTCGAGCCTACGAGCAGTACTTC
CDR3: CAIWDSRAYEQYF

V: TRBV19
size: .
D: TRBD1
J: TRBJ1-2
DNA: TGTGCCAGTAGTTCCTCCGGGACAGGCAACTATGGCTACACCTTC
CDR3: CASSSSGTGNYGYTF

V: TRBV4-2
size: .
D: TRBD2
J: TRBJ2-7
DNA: TGTGCCAGCAGCACGTTCGCGGGGGGGACCTACGAGCAGTACTTC
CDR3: CASSTFAGGTYEQYF

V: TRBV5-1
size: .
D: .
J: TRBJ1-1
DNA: TGCGCCAGCAGCGATTGGGGGCTCGGTGAAGCTTTCTTT
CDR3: CASSDWGLGEAFF

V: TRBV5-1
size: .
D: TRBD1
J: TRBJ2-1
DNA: TGCGCCAGCAGCCAGGACAGGGGCCGTGGGCAGTTCTTC
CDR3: CASSQDRGRGQFF

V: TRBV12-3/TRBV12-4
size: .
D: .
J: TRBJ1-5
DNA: TGTGCCAGCAGTCGCTATAGCAATCAGCCCCAGCATTTT
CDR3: CASSRYSNQPQHF

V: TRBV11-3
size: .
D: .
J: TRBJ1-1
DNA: TGTGCCAGCAGCTTACGGGCAGGGGCGAACACTGAAGCTTTCTTT
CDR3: CASSLRAGANTEAFF

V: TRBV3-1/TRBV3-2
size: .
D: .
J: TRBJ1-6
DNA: TGTGCCAGCAGCCAGATGCGAATGCAACCTCTCCACTTT
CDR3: CASSQMRMQPLHF

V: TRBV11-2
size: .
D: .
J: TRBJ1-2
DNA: TGTGCCAGCAGCTTAGGTCGAGATAACTATGGCTACACCTTC
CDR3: CASSLGRDNYGYTF

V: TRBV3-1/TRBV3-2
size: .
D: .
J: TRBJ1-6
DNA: TGTGCCAGCAGCCAAGGGCTTGATTCACCCCTCCACTTT
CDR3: CASSQGLDSPLHF